A single sample gave rise to the 30 T cell receptor beta chains below, sequenced in a study of PD-1 blockade in classical Hodgkin lymphoma. The time point was: newly diagnosed, previously untreated cHL patient sample. Through magnetic negative selection, CD8+ T cells were separated from PBMCs that had been thawed. This table comes from immunoSEQ multiplex PCR, and its TCRdb copy is limited to in-frame clones, with some not included. The table shows around 2,900 clones, with 60% to 75% occurring only once. The sample was CD8+ T cells from blood. The source is a human donor with classical Hodgkin lymphoma.

In this sample, this clone turned up once. The genes are TRBV5-4 and TRBJ2-5; D possibly corresponds to TRBD2 (6 bases). This CDR3 region has 16 residues. The V and J ends lost 4 bases and 2 bases respectively, with 18 bases between them. CDR1 is SGHNT, CDR2 YYREEE, per germline (reference sequence). The CDR3 region is CASSQDLSSAQETQYF. The DNA for the CDR3 is TGTGCCAGCAGCCAGGACCTATCTAGCGCACAAGAGACCCAGTACTTC.

The CDR3 sequence is CASRGTRGAGANVLTF. CDR3 nucleotide sequence: TGTGCCAGCAGGGGAACCAGGGGAGCTGGGGCCAACGTCCTGACTTTC. V usage is TRBV5-6 and J usage is TRBJ2-6; possible D gene TRBD1, 6 bases. The CDR3 covers 16 residues. Germline V CDR1 and CDR2: SGHDT, YYEEEE. Trimming shortened V by 5 bases and J by 2 bases, and 14 bases separated the two germline ends.

The J gene is TRBJ1-3, the V gene TRBV19; 9 bases align to TRBD1. CDR1 is LNHDA, CDR2 SQIVND, per germline (reference sequence). This CDR3 region has 21 residues. The V and J ends lost 7 bases and 2 bases, in that order; junction bases with no gene match: 24. The CDR3 region has the DNA TGTGCCAGTACCTCCATTTGGGGGTCCGGGACAGGGATTTCCCCTGGAAACACCATATATTTT. This sequence encodes CASTSIWGSGTGISPGNTIYF.

The V and J genes are TRBV28 and TRBJ2-3; D unclear. The CDR3 consists of 15 residues. V lost 5 bases, J lost 0 bases, and 12 bases lay in between. Germline CDR1 reads MDHEN; CDR2 reads SYDVKM. CDR3 in amino acids: CASSHRLGSTDTQYF. In DNA, the CDR3 is TGTGCCAGCAGTCACCGTCTCGGGAGCACAGATACGCAGTATTTT.

V gene TRBV6-5 combines with J gene TRBJ2-7, with a possible D match to TRBD2 (6 bases). CDR1 and CDR2 (germline): MNHEY, SVGAGI. Trimming shortened V by 2 bases and J by 0 bases, and 8 bases separated the two germline ends. This CDR3 is built from 14 residues. CDR3 region: CASSYDGGSYEQYF. DNA of the CDR3: TGTGCCAGCAGTTACGACGGGGGCTCCTACGAGCAGTACTTC.

This clone was detected a few times. This chain uses TRBV27 with TRBJ2-7; tentatively, D is TRBD1 (6 bases). The CDR3 is 15 amino acids. Trimming stripped 6 bases from V and 0 bases from J, with 15 bases between. Germline V gives CDR1 MNHEY, CDR2 SMNVEV (reference sequence). The CDR3 DNA is TGTGCCAGCAGAAAACAGGGCCTCTTCTCCTACGAGCAGTACTTC. It is translated as CASRKQGLFSYEQYF.

The chain couples TRBV19 to TRBJ2-7; 9 positions match TRBD1. This CDR3 contains 14 residues. CDR1 and CDR2 from the germline V gene are LNHDA and SQIVND (reference sequence). Trimming took 9 bases from V and 5 from J; bases not matched to a gene: 11. The CDR3 DNA sequence: TGTGCCAGCAGGGGACAGGGCGATGTGGACGAGCAGTACTTC. Protein product: CASRGQGDVDEQYF.

There are a few counts of this clone. The chain joins TRBV27 to TRBJ2-7, with a tentative D call TRBD1 (6 bases). This CDR3 region has 13 residues. Germline loops: CDR1 MNHEY, CDR2 SMNVEV (reference sequence). V dropped 10 bases and J dropped 0 bases, with 13 bases sitting between them. Written as DNA, the CDR3 is TGTGCCACCGGACAGTCCCGCTCCTACGAGCAGTACTTC. This translates into CATGQSRSYEQYF.

V and J are TRBV6-4 and TRBJ2-7; D is ambiguous. V shed 8 bases and J shed 1 base, with 0 bases lying between them. CDR1 is MRHNA and CDR2 is SNTAGT in the germline V gene. The CDR3 is 9 amino acids. CDR3 in DNA: TGTGCCAGCTCCTACGAGCAGTACTTC. It translates to CASSYEQYF.

The CDR3 DNA is TGCAGCGTTGAAGGACTAACTTACAATGAGCAGTTCTTC. It is translated as CSVEGLTYNEQFF. V usage is TRBV29-1 and J usage is TRBJ2-1; D possibly corresponds to TRBD2 (5 bases). Germline values: CDR1 SQVTM, CDR2 ANQGSEA. The V and J ends lost 1 base and 4 bases respectively, with 8 bases between them. The CDR3 loop spans 13 amino acids.

This clone was counted a few times. J is TRBJ2-5 and V is TRBV7-2, with 9 bases lining up with TRBD2. Germline-derived CDR1 and CDR2 are SGHTA and FQGNSA. The length of the CDR3 is 16 residues. V lost 1 base and J lost 6; bases outside the gene matches: 9. The CDR3 loop is CASSLGSWREGKTQYF. CDR3 sequence (DNA): TGTGCCAGCAGCTTAGGCTCTTGGCGGGAGGGTAAGACCCAGTACTTC.

The chain couples TRBV28 to TRBJ2-7; 10 bases line up with TRBD2. The length of the CDR3 is 17 residues. The V segment lost 2 bases and the J segment 3 bases; nucleotides outside the gene matches: 10. CDR1 MDHEN and CDR2 SYDVKM come from the germline V gene. In DNA, the CDR3 is TGTGCCAGCAGTTTACGGGGGCTAGCGGGAGAAAGCTACGAGCAGTACTTC. Protein product: CASSLRGLAGESYEQYF.

DNA for the CDR3: TGCAGCGTTGAAGATTTCGTGGGGGCTACAACTGAAGCTTTCTTT. This encodes CSVEDFVGATTEAFF. The chain couples TRBV29-1 to TRBJ1-1, with TRBD1 as a possible D gene (6 bases). The CDR3 has 15 amino acids. Trimming cost V 0 bases and J 5 bases, with 16 bases left between them. Germline V gene data show CDR1 as SQVTM and CDR2 as ANQGSEA.

The CDR3 here is CASSFDRVGNTIYF. DNA for the CDR3: TGTGCCAGCAGCTTCGACAGGGTTGGAAACACCATATATTTT. The V call is TRBV28, the J call TRBJ1-3, with 7 bases that match TRBD1. The trim removed 6 bases at V and 3 bases at J, leaving 5 bases unmatched. The CDR3 is 14 residues long. Germline loops: CDR1 MDHEN, CDR2 SYDVKM. The full variable domain, in which reference TRBV28 and TRBJ1-3 provide the parts outside the CDR3, is DVKVTQSSRYLVKRTGEKVFLECVQDMDHENMFWYRQDPGLGLRLIYFSYDVKMKEKGDIPEGYSVSREKKERFSLILESASTNQTSMYLCASSFDRVGNTIYFGEGSWLTVV.

The chain is built from TRBV7-9 and TRBJ2-5; 7 bases match TRBD1. The CDR3 sequence is 16 residues long. Losses at the gene ends were 1 base for V and 4 bases for J; bases not matched to a gene: 9. Per the germline V gene, CDR1 is SEHNR and CDR2 is FQNEAQ (reference sequence). The CDR3 DNA is TGTGCCAGCAGCTTAGGCCCGAAGGGGGCGGCAGAGACCCAGTACTTC. Translation gives CASSLGPKGAAETQYF.

The CDR3 protein is CASSQGQGFDTEAFF. Here the CDR3 DNA reads TGTGCCAGCAGCCAAGGACAGGGATTCGACACTGAAGCTTTCTTT. The V call is TRBV5-4, the J call TRBJ1-1; 8 bases agree with TRBD1. Per the germline V gene, CDR1 is SGHNT and CDR2 is YYREEE (reference sequence). This CDR3 has 15 amino acids. Unmatched junction bases numbered 8, after V lost 4 bases and J lost 3 bases.

The chain uses TRBV27 and TRBJ1-1; 9 bases are shared with TRBD1. The CDR3 totals 14 residues. CDR1 and CDR2 (germline): MNHEY, SMNVEV (reference sequence). J lost 1 base, V lost 4 bases, and 1 base had no gene match. This CDR3 reads CASSWDRANTEAFF. The CDR3 DNA is TGTGCCAGCAGTTGGGACAGGGCGAACACTGAAGCTTTCTTT.

This clone is large within its sample. J is TRBJ2-3 and V is TRBV28, with 13 positions matching TRBD2. The CDR3 is 17 residues long. Germline V gives CDR1 MDHEN, CDR2 SYDVKM. Trimming cost V 5 bases and J 5 bases; bases outside gene matches: 10. The CDR3 loop reads CASSGRTSGRFIDTQYF. CDR3 nucleotide sequence: TGTGCCAGCAGTGGACGGACTAGCGGGAGATTTATAGATACGCAGTATTTT.

The V gene is TRBV13, the J gene TRBJ2-7; perhaps D is TRBD1 or TRBD2 (6 bases each). Germline lookup yields CDR1 PRHDT and CDR2 FYEKMQ (reference sequence). V was trimmed by 2 bases and J by 2 bases, leaving 10 bases between them. The CDR3 contains 14 residues. CDR3: CASSLSRGPYEQYF. The DNA for the CDR3 is TGTGCCAGCAGCTTATCCCGGGGGCCCTACGAGCAGTACTTC.

The chain employs TRBV19 and TRBJ2-7, with D possibly being TRBD1 (6 bases). From germline, CDR1 is LNHDA and CDR2 SQIVND (reference sequence). With 7 bases removed from V and 9 bases from J, the gap between germline ends came to 16 bases. The length of the CDR3 is 12 residues. CDR3 DNA: TGTGCCAGTACCCAAGGTGGGGGCCCGCAGTACTTC. The encoded protein is CASTQGGGPQYF.

This rearrangement joins TRBV6-1 to TRBJ2-7; 9 bases line up with TRBD2. There are 15 residues in the CDR3. Germline CDR1 MNHNS, CDR2 SASEGT. After removal of 0 bases from V and 0 bases from J, the junction contained 0 bases not matched to a gene. CDR3 sequence (DNA): TGTGCCAGCAGTGAAGCTAGCGGGAGCTCCTACGAGCAGTACTTC. Protein sequence: CASSEASGSSYEQYF.

The rearrangement links TRBV27 to TRBJ2-2; 8 bases align to TRBD1. The V segment lost 5 bases and the J segment 0 bases; nucleotides outside the gene matches: 11. The germline V gene has CDR1 MNHEY and CDR2 SMNVEV (reference sequence). This CDR3 contains 18 residues. The CDR3 is CASSQTQTGDPNTGELFF. The DNA of the CDR3 is TGTGCCAGCAGTCAAACACAGACAGGGGACCCGAACACCGGGGAGCTGTTTTTT.

This clone is judged large. This chain links TRBV28 with TRBJ2-7; D ambiguous. The CDR3 length is 13 residues. Trimming took 3 bases from V and 5 from J, leaving 11 bases between them. Looked up from germline, CDR1 is MDHEN and CDR2 is SYDVKM. This CDR3 reads CASSFYSDHEQYF. In DNA, the CDR3 is TGTGCCAGCAGTTTCTACAGCGACCACGAGCAGTACTTC.

V usage is TRBV19 and J usage is TRBJ2-7, with TRBD2 matching 8 bases. Trimming removed 5 bases from V and 1 base from J; junction bases left unmatched: 7. CDR3 length equals 15 residues. Germline V CDR1 and CDR2: LNHDA, SQIVND (reference sequence). The CDR3: CASSLGLADSYEQYF. Here the CDR3 DNA reads TGTGCCAGTAGTTTAGGACTAGCTGATTCCTACGAGCAGTACTTC.

V usage is TRBV28 and J usage is TRBJ2-2; 12 bases match TRBD1. V shed 6 bases, J shed 3 bases, and the junction held 11 bases outside the gene matches. The length of the CDR3 is 18 residues. Germline V gives CDR1 MDHEN, CDR2 SYDVKM. The CDR3 loop is CASSLLSGTGGYTGELFF. The CDR3 DNA follows: TGTGCCAGCAGCCTTCTTTCCGGGACAGGGGGCTACACCGGGGAGCTGTTTTTT.

The J gene is TRBJ2-7, the V gene TRBV7-9, with 7 bases matching TRBD1. This CDR3 comprises 17 residues. Unmatched junction bases numbered 15, after V lost 1 base and J lost 6 bases. Looked up from germline, CDR1 is SEHNR and CDR2 is FQNEAQ (reference sequence). CDR3 DNA sequence: TGTGCCAGCAGCTTAGACCACCCGGGACAGAGGCCCTCCGAGCAGTACTTC. Protein product: CASSLDHPGQRPSEQYF.

The chain has TRBV25-1 and TRBJ2-7; D possibly uses TRBD1 or TRBD2 (5 bases each). The V end was cut by 3 bases, the J end by 5 bases, with 17 bases between. Germline V gene data show CDR1 as MGHDK and CDR2 as SYGVNS. The CDR3 is 15 amino acids. CDR3 region: CASSDTRGEGHEQYF. DNA for the CDR3: TGTGCCAGCAGTGACACCCGGGGCGAGGGGCACGAGCAGTACTTC.

V and J are TRBV7-2 and TRBJ2-5, with D unresolved. V lost 1 base and J 5 bases, leaving 8 bases between the germline ends. Germline loops: CDR1 SGHTA, CDR2 FQGNSA. The CDR3 is 13 amino acids. The CDR3 DNA sequence: TGTGCCAGCAGCTTAGGGCCGACGGAGACCCAGTACTTC. Translating it yields CASSLGPTETQYF.

The chain combines TRBV5-1 with TRBJ1-2; the D gene is possibly TRBD1 (5 bases). V was cut by 0 bases and J by 4 bases, with 19 bases left in between. This CDR3 contains 17 residues. Germline CDR1 reads SGHRS; CDR2 reads YFSETQ. The CDR3 DNA reads as TGCGCCAGCAGCTTGGCGTTGGGTCGGCAGGGTGGCTATGGCTACACCTTC. This encodes CASSLALGRQGGYGYTF.

There are a few counts of this clone. The gene calls are TRBV6-1 and TRBJ1-5; TRBD1 might be the D (5 bases). Germline V gives CDR1 MNHNS, CDR2 SASEGT. This CDR3 contains 13 residues. Between the trimmed V and J ends, which lost 10 bases and 2 bases, there was a span of 12 bases. The chain's CDR3 is CATQRGGNQPQHF. The CDR3 coding sequence is TGTGCCACCCAACGGGGGGGCAATCAGCCCCAGCATTTT.